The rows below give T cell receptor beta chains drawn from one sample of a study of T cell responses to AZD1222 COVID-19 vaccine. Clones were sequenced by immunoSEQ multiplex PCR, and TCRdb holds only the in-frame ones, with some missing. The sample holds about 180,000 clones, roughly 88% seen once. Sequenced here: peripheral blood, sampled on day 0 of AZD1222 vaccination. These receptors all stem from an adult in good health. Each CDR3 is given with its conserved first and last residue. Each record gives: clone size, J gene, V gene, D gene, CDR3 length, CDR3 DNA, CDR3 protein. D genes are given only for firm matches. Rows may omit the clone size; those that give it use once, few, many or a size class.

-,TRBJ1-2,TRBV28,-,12,TGTGCCAGCTCTGTGAGCAACTATGGCTACACCTTC,CASSVSNYGYTF
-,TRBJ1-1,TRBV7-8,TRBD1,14,TGTGCCAGCACCACAGGGGGCGGGTACACTGAAGCTTTCTTT,CASTTGGGYTEAFF
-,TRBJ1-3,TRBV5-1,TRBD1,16,TGCGCCAGCAGCTCGGGACAGGGGACCTCTGGAAACACCATATATTTT,CASSSGQGTSGNTIYF
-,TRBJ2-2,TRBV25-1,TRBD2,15,TGTGCCAGCAGCACTAGCGGGATTTGGACCGGGGAGCTGTTTTTT,CASSTSGIWTGELFF
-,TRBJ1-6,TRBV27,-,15,TGTGCCAGCACCTCGGGGAGCTTGGGGGGTTCACCCCTCCACTTT,CASTSGSLGGSPLHF
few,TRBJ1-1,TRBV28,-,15,TGTGCCAGCGGGGGTGGAGGGGCATTAAACACTGAAGCTTTCTTT,CASGGGGALNTEAFF
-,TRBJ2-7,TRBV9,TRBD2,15,TGTGCCAGCAGCGCTGGGACTAGCGGAACCTACGAGCAGTACTTC,CASSAGTSGTYEQYF
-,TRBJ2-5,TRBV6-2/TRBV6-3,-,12,TGTGCCAGCAGCCAACAGGGACGGACCCAGTACTTC,CASSQQGRTQYF
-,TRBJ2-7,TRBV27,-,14,TGTGCCAGCGCACCGGGACCTTGGAGAGACGAGCAGTACTTC,CASAPGPWRDEQYF
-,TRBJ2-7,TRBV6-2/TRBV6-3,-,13,TGTGCCAGCAGTTGGACACCTTCCTACGAGCAGTACTTC,CASSWTPSYEQYF
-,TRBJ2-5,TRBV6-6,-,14,TGTGCCAGCAGTTTCCCGCGGGACCAAGAGACCCAGTACTTC,CASSFPRDQETQYF
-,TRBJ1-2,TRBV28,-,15,TGTGCCAGCAGAGAAAGGGAAGACTTAGGCTATGGCTACACCTTC,CASREREDLGYGYTF
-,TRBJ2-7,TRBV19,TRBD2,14,TGTGCCAGTAGTTCCCGCGAACTAGCGGGGAATCGGTACTTC,CASSSRELAGNRYF
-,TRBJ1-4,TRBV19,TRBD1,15,TGTGCCAGTAGCCCCAGACAGGGAGCTAATGAAAAACTGTTTTTT,CASSPRQGANEKLFF
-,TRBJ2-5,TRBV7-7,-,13,TGTGCTAGCAGCTTCTCAGGGGAAGAGACCCAGTACTTC,CASSFSGEETQYF
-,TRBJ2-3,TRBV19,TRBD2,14,TGTGCCAGTAGACTAGCGGGGAGCACAGATACGCAGTATTTT,CASRLAGSTDTQYF
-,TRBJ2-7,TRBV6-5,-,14,TGTGCCAGCAGTTACGGGACGGATACCTACGAGCAGTACTTC,CASSYGTDTYEQYF
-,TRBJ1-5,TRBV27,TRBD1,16,TGTGCCAGCAGTTTATCCTTTCGACAGGGCATCGAGCCCCAGCATTTT,CASSLSFRQGIEPQHF
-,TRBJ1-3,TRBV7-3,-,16,TGTGCCAGCAGCCCCATAAGGGCCAGAAGTGGAAACACCATATATTTT,CASSPIRARSGNTIYF
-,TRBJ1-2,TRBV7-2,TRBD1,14,TGTGCCAGCAGCAAACAAGGGGGCGACTATGGCTACACCTTC,CASSKQGGDYGYTF
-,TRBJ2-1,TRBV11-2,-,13,TGTGCCAGCAGCTTTGTAGGGCGAAATGAGCAGTTCTTC,CASSFVGRNEQFF
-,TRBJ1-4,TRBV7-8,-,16,TGTGCCAGCAGCTTAGTCGAGGGGGGGAATAATGAAAAACTGTTTTTT,CASSLVEGGNNEKLFF
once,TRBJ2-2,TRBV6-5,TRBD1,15,TGTGCCAGCAGGGGACAGGGGTTTAACACCGGGGAGCTGTTTTTT,CASRGQGFNTGELFF
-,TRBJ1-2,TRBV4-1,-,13,TGCGCCAGCAGCCAACCAGGGGAAGTGGGCTACACCTTC,CASSQPGEVGYTF
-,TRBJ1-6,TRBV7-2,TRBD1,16,TGTGCCAGCAGCTTAGTCCGGACAGGGGCCGATTCACCCCTCCACTTT,CASSLVRTGADSPLHF
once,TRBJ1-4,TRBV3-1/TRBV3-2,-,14,TGTGCCAGCAGCCAAGCCGGGGGCGTTGAAAAACTGTTTTTT,CASSQAGGVEKLFF
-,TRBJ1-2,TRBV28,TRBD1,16,TGTGCCAGCAGTTTATTGGGGCGGGGACAGGGAGCTGGCTACACCTTC,CASSLLGRGQGAGYTF
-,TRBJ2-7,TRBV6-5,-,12,TGTGCCAGCAGCGAGGGGGGCTACGAGCAGTACTTC,CASSEGGYEQYF
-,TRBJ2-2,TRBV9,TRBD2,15,TGTGCCAGCAGCGTGGGGACTAGTAGGACCGGGGAGCTGTTTTTT,CASSVGTSRTGELFF
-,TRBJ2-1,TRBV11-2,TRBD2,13,TGTGCCAGCAGCCAGTCGGCGGGAGTGGAACAGTTCTTC,CASSQSAGVEQFF
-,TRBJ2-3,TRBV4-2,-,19,TGTGCCAGCAGCCAGGCCCGAGGGCGGGGCCCTTCTGGCACAGATACGCAGTATTTT,CASSQARGRGPSGTDTQYF
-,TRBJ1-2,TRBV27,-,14,TGTGCCAGCAGTTTAAGTGGGCAGGGCTATGGCTACACCTTC,CASSLSGQGYGYTF
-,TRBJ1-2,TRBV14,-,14,TGTGCCAGCAGCCCCTTGGCCGGTGGCTATGGCTACACCTTC,CASSPLAGGYGYTF
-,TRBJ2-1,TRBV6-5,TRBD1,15,TGTGCCAGCATAATCCGTGGGACAGGGGGCAATGAGCAGTTCTTC,CASIIRGTGGNEQFF
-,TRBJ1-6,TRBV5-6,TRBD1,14,TGTGCCAGCAGCTGGGGACAGGCTGATTCACCCCTCCACTTT,CASSWGQADSPLHF
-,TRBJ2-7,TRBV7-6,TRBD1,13,TGTGCCAGCAGACCCAGGACAGGGACCACCGTCAGCTTC,CASRPRTGTTVSF
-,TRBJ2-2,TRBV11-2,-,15,TGTGCCAGCAGCTCAGAAGGGACCCACACCGGGGAGCTGTTTTTT,CASSSEGTHTGELFF
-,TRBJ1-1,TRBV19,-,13,TGTGCCAGTAGATGGGGGGTTAATACTGAAGCTTTCTTT,CASRWGVNTEAFF
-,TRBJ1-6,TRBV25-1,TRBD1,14,TGTGCCAGCAGGGGGGGCAGGGGGAATTCACCCCTCCACTTT,CASRGGRGNSPLHF
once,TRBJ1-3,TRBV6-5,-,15,TGTGCCAGCAGTTACTCGCAGACAGGCGGAAACACCATATATTTT,CASSYSQTGGNTIYF
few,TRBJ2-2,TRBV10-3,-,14,TGTGCCATCAGTGAGCTTGGGGACACCGGGGAGCTGTTTTTT,CAISELGDTGELFF
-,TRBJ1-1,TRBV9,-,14,TGTGCCAGCAGCGTAACGCAGGAGAACACTGAAGCTTTCTTT,CASSVTQENTEAFF
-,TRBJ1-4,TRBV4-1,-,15,TGCGCCAGCAGCCAAGATATCGGGGTGAATGAAAAACTGTTTTTT,CASSQDIGVNEKLFF
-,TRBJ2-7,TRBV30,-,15,TGTGCCTGGAGTGTAAAAAGCGGTATCCCCTACGAGCAGTACTTC,CAWSVKSGIPYEQYF
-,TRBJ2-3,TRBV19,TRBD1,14,TGTGCCAGTAGCCCGACAGGGGTGGAAGATACGCAGTATTTT,CASSPTGVEDTQYF
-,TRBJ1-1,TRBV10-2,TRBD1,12,TGCGCCAGCAGGGACAGGGTCACTGAAGCTTTCTTT,CASRDRVTEAFF